This T cell receptor beta chain came from a study of spatial heterogeneity in lung cancer. TCRdb reprocessed the 5' RACE reads with MiXCR, giving one entry per CDR3 protein. The sample lists more than 30,000 distinct CDR3 sequences, approximately 5.2% occurring once. In its sample, this clonotype was seen many times. Regarding time point: sample taken at primary tumor resection. The TCR originated in a female donor with early-stage non-small cell lung cancer. The sequences come from PBMCs, collected at surgery.

The CDR3 DNA reads as TGTGCCAGCAGTCTTAAAGGGCCGGGAGAGACCCAGTACTTC. As protein: CASSLKGPGETQYF. The chain has TRBV2 and TRBJ2-5, with unresolved D. In germline, CDR1 is SNHLY, CDR2 FYNNEI. This CDR3 has 14 residues. The V and J ends lost 5 bases and 4 bases respectively, with 14 bases between them.